This TCR beta chain was captured by sequencing in a study of shared clonotypes between healthy human individuals. In the case of this clone: Its antigen remains unidentified.

The germline V and J ends were trimmed by 0 bases and 3 bases, with 6 bases remaining between them. Germline-derived CDR1 and CDR2 are PRHDT and FYEKMQ (reference sequence). This CDR3 has 13 amino acids. CD8 cells regarded as naive lacked CD45RO, were positively chosen for CCR7, and omitted terminally differentiated effector memory CD45RA+ cells. Among the donors, all were Caucasian adults who lived in Nashville, Tennessee. Method: immunoSEQ multiplex PCR; TCRdb's copy keeps in-frame clones and lacks some. The sample yields approximately 720,000 clones, about 91% seen once. Study findings and constraints: Exclusively blood specimens were collected; tissue repertoires likely differ.

The rearrangement uses TRBV13 and TRBJ2-7, with D possibly matching TRBD2 (5 bases). What was sequenced was naive CD8+ T cells sorted from blood. This sequence was found in a man younger than 45 in good health. Written as DNA, the CDR3 is TGTGCCAGCAGCTTAGGCGGAGGCTACGAGCAGTACTTC. Translating it yields CASSLGGGYEQYF.